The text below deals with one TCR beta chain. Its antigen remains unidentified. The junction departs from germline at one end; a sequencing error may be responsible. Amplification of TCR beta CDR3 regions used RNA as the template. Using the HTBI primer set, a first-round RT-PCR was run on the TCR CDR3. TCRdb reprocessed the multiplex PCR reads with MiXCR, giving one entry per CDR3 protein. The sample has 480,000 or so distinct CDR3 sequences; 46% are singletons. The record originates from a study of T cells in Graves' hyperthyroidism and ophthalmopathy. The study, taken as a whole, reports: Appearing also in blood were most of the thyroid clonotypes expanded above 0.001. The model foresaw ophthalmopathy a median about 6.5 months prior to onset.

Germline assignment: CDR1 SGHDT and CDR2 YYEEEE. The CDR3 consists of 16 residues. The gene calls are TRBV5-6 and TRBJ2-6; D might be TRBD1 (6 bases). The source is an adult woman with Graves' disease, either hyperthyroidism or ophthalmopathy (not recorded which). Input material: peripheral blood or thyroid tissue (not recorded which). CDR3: CASSLGGHSGANVLAF. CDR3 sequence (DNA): TGTGCCAGCAGCTTGGGGGGGCACTCTGGGGCCAACGTCCTGGCTTTC.